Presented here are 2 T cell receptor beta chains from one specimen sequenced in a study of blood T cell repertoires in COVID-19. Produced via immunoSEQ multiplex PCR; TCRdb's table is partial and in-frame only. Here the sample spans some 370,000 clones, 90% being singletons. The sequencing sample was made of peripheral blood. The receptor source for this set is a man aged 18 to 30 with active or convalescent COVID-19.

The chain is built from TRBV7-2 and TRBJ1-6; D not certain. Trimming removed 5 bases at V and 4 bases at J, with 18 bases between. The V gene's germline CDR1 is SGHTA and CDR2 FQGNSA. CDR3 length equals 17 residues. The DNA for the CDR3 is TGTGCCAGCAGCCCTAGAGTCGTCGCAACTTATAATTCACCCCTCCACTTT. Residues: CASSPRVVATYNSPLHF.

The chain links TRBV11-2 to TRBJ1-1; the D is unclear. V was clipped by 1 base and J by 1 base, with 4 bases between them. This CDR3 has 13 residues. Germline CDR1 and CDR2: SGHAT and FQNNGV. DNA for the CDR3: TGTGCCAGCAGCTTAGCCGGGAACACTGAAGCTTTCTTT. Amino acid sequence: CASSLAGNTEAFF. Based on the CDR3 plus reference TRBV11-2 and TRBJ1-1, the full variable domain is EAGVAQSPRYKIIEKRQSVAFWCNPISGHATLYWYQQILGQGPKLLIQFQNNGVVDDSQLPKDRFSAERLKGVDSTLKIQPAKLEDSAVYLCASSLAGNTEAFFGQGTRLTVV.